Listed here are 10 T cell receptor beta chains from one sample, sequenced in a study of cytomegalovirus exposure and HLA in healthy donors. Primers: 60 Vbeta forward and 13 Jbeta reverse. Libraries were prepared by immunoSEQ multiplex PCR; TCRdb keeps only in-frame clonotypes and omits some of them. The table shows 150,000 or so clones, with around 67% occurring only once. Specimen: PBMCs. The receptor source for this set is a woman aged 18-35 years in good health and CMV-seronegative.

V gene TRBV5-1 combines with J gene TRBJ1-6; tentatively, D is TRBD1 (6 bases). There are 17 residues in the CDR3. Trimming removed 5 bases from V and 6 bases from J, with 21 bases in between. The germline CDR1 and CDR2 sequences are SGHRS and YFSETQ. CDR3 in amino acids: CASRRVQGNRPNSPLHF. The CDR3 bases are TGCGCCAGCAGGAGAGTTCAGGGGAATCGGCCTAATTCACCCCTCCACTTT.

The V call is TRBV11-3, the J call TRBJ1-3; D remains unclear. This CDR3 contains 14 residues. Trimming removed 4 bases from V and 8 bases from J, with 15 bases in between. The germline CDR1 and CDR2 sequences are SGHNT and YENEEA. CDR3 in DNA: TGTGCCAGCAGCTCCAGTCCCAACGGAGACACCATATATTTT. Translating it yields CASSSSPNGDTIYF.

The genes are TRBV4-1 and TRBJ1-1; D perhaps matches TRBD1 (6 bases). The germline V gene has CDR1 MGHRA and CDR2 YSYEKL. Trimming removed 1 base from V and 4 bases from J, with 10 bases in between. The CDR3 has 14 residues. This CDR3 is CASSQAWDTTEAFF. CDR3 nucleotide sequence: TGCGCCAGCAGCCAAGCGTGGGACACCACTGAAGCTTTCTTT.

This clone occurred many times. The V gene is TRBV4-1, the J gene TRBJ1-2; TRBD1 might be the D (5 bases). V shed 3 bases and J shed 5 bases, with 10 bases lying between them. This CDR3 has 13 amino acids. The germline CDR1 and CDR2 sequences are MGHRA and YSYEKL. CDR3 residues: CASSQAGLYGYTF. CDR3 bases: TGCGCCAGCAGCCAGGCAGGGTTGTATGGCTACACCTTC.

This clone was recorded a few times. The chain combines TRBV7-9 with TRBJ2-5; D might be TRBD2 (5 bases). Trimming took off 4 bases at V and 5 bases at J, with 11 bases between the two ends. CDR1 is SEHNR, CDR2 FQNEAQ, per germline (reference sequence). The CDR3 runs 13 residues. CDR3 DNA: TGTGCCAGCAGCTCGCTAGCTCTGGAGACCCAGTACTTC. Protein product: CASSSLALETQYF.

This chain joins TRBV4-1 and TRBJ2-4; a weak D match, TRBD1 (6 bases). Trimming removed 1 base at V and 4 bases at J, with 14 bases between. Germline loops: CDR1 MGHRA, CDR2 YSYEKL. This CDR3 region has 16 residues. CDR3 DNA: TGCGCCAGCAGCCAAGGTCGTGGACAGCAAAAAAACATTCAGTACTTC. Its protein product is CASSQGRGQQKNIQYF.

Only a few counts were recorded for this clone. This chain uses TRBV4-1 with TRBJ2-1, with D perhaps TRBD1 (5 bases). CDR1 and CDR2 (germline): MGHRA, YSYEKL. The V end lost 0 bases, the J end lost 3 bases, and 6 bases lay between the germline ends. The CDR3 runs 14 residues. CDR3 amino acids: CASSQEDSYNEQFF. The CDR3 nucleotides read TGCGCCAGCAGCCAAGAAGACAGCTACAATGAGCAGTTCTTC.

V usage is TRBV15 and J usage is TRBJ1-4; no clear D gene. V shed 0 bases and J shed 0 bases, with 14 bases lying between them. This CDR3 is 18 amino acids long. The V gene's germline CDR1 is LNHNV and CDR2 YYDKDF (reference sequence). The CDR3 DNA reads as TGTGCCACCAGCAGAGATACTGGAGCGGACCCAACTAATGAAAAACTGTTTTTT. Protein: CATSRDTGADPTNEKLFF.

The V gene is TRBV19, the J gene TRBJ2-2, with TRBD1 as a possible D gene (5 bases). In germline, CDR1 is LNHDA, CDR2 SQIVND (reference sequence). The V end was cut by 3 bases, the J end by 4 bases, with 21 bases between. The CDR3 loop spans 18 amino acids. The CDR3 reads CASSIGHYRRARTGELFF. CDR3 coding DNA: TGTGCCAGTAGTATCGGACATTACAGGCGAGCACGCACCGGGGAGCTGTTTTTT.

CDR3 coding DNA: TGCAGCGTTGAAGGGGGCAGGGGATATGGCTACACCTTC. This sequence encodes CSVEGGRGYGYTF. V usage is TRBV29-1 and J usage is TRBJ1-2, with D possibly TRBD1 on 6 matching bases. CDR1 SQVTM and CDR2 ANQGSEA come from the germline V gene. This CDR3 comprises 13 residues. Trimming stripped 1 base from V and 5 bases from J, with 11 bases between.